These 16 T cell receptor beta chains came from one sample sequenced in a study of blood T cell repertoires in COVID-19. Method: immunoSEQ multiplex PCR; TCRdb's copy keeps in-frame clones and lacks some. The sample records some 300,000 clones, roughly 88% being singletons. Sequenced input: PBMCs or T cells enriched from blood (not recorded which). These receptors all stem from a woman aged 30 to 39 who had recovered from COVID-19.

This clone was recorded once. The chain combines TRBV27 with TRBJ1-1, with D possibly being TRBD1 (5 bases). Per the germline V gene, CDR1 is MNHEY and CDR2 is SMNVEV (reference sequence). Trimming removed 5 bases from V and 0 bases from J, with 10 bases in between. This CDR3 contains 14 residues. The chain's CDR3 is CASSMTAMNTEAFF. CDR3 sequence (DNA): TGTGCCAGCAGTATGACAGCCATGAACACTGAAGCTTTCTTT.

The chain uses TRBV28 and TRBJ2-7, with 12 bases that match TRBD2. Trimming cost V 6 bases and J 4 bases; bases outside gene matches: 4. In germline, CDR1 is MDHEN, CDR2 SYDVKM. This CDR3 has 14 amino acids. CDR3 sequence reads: CASRGLAGLYEQYF. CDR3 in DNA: TGTGCCAGCAGAGGACTAGCGGGGTTGTACGAGCAGTACTTC.

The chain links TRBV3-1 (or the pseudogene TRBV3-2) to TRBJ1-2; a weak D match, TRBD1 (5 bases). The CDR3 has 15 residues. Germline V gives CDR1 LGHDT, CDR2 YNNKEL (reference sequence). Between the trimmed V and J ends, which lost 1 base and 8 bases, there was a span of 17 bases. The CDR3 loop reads CASSQARSWGEGYTF. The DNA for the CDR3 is TGTGCCAGCAGCCAAGCACGGTCATGGGGGGAAGGCTACACCTTC.

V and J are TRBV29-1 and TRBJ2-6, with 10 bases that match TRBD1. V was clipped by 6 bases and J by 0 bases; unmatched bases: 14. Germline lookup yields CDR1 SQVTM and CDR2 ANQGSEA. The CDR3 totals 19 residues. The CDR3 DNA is TGCAGCGTAAAGGGGGACAGGGGACCTACCCGCTCTGGGGCCAACGTCCTGACTTTC. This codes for CSVKGDRGPTRSGANVLTF.

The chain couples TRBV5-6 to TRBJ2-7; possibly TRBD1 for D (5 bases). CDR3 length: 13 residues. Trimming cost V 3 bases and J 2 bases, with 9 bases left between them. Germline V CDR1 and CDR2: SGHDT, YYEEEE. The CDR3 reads CASSSGSTYEQYF. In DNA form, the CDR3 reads TGTGCCAGCAGCTCAGGGTCGACCTACGAGCAGTACTTC. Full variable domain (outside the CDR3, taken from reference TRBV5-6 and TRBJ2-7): DAGVTQSPTHLIKTRGQQVTLRCSPKSGHDTVSWYQQALGQGPQFIFQYYEEEERQRGNFPDRFSGHQFPNYSSELNVNALLLGDSALYLCASSSGSTYEQYFGPGTRLTVT.

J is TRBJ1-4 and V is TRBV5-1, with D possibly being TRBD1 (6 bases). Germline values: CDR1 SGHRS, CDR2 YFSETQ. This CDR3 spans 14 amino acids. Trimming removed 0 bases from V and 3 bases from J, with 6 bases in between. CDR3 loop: CASSLDRANEKLFF. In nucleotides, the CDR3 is TGCGCCAGCAGCTTGGACAGGGCTAATGAAAAACTGTTTTTT.

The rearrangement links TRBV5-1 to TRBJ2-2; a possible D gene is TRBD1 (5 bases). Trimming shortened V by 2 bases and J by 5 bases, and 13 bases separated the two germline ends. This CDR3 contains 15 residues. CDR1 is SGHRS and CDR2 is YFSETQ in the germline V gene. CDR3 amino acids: CASSLADRRTGELFF. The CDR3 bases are TGCGCCAGCAGCTTAGCCGACAGACGGACCGGGGAGCTGTTTTTT.

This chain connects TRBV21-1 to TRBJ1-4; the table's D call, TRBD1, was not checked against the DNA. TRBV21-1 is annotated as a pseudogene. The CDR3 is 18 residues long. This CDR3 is CASSTRTALILHDEKLFF. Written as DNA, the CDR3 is TGTGCCAGCAGCACGCGGACAGCTCTTATTTTACATGATGAAAAACTGTTTTTT.

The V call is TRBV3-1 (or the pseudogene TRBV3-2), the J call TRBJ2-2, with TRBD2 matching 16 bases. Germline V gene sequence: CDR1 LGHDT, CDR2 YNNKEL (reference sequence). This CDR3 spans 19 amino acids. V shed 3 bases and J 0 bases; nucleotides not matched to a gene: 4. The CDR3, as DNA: TGTGCCAGCAGCCATCCGGGACTAGCGGGGGGGGCGAACACCGGGGAGCTGTTTTTT. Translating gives CASSHPGLAGGANTGELFF.

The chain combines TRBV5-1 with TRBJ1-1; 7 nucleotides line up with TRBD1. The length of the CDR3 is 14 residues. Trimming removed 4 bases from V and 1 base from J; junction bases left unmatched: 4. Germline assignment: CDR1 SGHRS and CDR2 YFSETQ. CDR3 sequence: CASSPGQPNTEAFF. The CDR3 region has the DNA TGCGCCAGCAGCCCGGGACAGCCGAACACTGAAGCTTTCTTT.

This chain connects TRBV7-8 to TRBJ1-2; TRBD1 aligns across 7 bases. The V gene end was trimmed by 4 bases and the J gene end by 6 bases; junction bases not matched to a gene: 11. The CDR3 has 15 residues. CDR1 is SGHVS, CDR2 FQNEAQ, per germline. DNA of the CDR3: TGTGCCAGCAGCTCTCGGGACAGCGCCCTGGATGGCTACACCTTC. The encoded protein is CASSSRDSALDGYTF.

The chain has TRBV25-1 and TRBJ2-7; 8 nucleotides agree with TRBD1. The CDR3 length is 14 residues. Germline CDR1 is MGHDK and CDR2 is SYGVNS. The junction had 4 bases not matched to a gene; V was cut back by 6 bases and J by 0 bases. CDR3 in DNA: TGTGCCAGCAGCCAGACAGGGGCCTCCTACGAGCAGTACTTC. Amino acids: CASSQTGASYEQYF.

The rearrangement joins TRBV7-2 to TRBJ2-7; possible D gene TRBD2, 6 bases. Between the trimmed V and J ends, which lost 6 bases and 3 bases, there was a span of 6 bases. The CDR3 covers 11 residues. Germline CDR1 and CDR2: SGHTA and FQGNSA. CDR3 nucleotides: TGTGCCAGCAGGGACTACTACGAGCAGTACTTC. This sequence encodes CASRDYYEQYF.

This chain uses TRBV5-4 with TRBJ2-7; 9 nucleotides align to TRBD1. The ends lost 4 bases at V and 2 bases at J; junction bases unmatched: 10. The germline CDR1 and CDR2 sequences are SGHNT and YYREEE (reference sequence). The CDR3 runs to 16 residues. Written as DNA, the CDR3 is TGTGCCAGCAGCAGAGGACCGGGACAGGGTCCCTACGAGCAGTACTTC. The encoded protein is CASSRGPGQGPYEQYF.

CDR3 sequence reads: CASSLDRASTEAFF. For the CDR3, the DNA is TGTGCCAGCAGCTTGGACAGGGCGAGCACTGAAGCTTTCTTT. This rearrangement joins TRBV5-4 to TRBJ1-1, with a tentative D call TRBD1 (6 bases). This CDR3 has 14 residues. Germline V gives CDR1 SGHNT, CDR2 YYREEE (reference sequence). V shed 0 bases and J shed 4 bases, with 10 bases lying between them.

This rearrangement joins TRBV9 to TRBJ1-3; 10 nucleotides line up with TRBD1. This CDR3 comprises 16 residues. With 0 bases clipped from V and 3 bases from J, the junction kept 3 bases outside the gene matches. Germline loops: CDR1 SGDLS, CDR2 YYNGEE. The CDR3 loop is CASSVGTGGLGNTIYF. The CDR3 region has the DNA TGTGCCAGCAGCGTAGGGACAGGGGGTCTTGGAAACACCATATATTTT.